The 21 T cell receptor beta chains given below trace back to one sample, sequenced in a study of cytomegalovirus exposure and HLA in healthy donors. The PCR employed 60 Vbeta primers together with 13 Jbeta primers. Clones were read by immunoSEQ multiplex PCR, and TCRdb kept only the in-frame ones, dropping some. The sample records over 100,000 clones, roughly 63% being singletons. Specimen: PBMCs. The receptors shown here come from a woman aged 70-85 years in good health and CMV-seropositive.

The chain is built from TRBV6-1 and TRBJ1-2, with 11 bases identical to TRBD1. CDR3 length equals 15 residues. The V and J ends lost 6 bases and 2 bases, in that order; junction bases with no gene match: 5. Germline V lookup: CDR1 MNHNS, CDR2 SASEGT. CDR3 DNA sequence: TGTGCCAGCAGGGAGGACAGGGGGCAAAACTATGGCTACACCTTC. It yields the protein CASREDRGQNYGYTF.

With regard to this clone: At the DNA level, this CDR3 is encoded by other sequences in the same sample as well. The chain has TRBV30 and TRBJ2-5; TRBD1 matches 7 bases. The V and J ends lost 1 base and 2 bases, in that order; junction bases with no gene match: 1. The CDR3 is 13 residues long. Germline V lookup: CDR1 GTSNPN, CDR2 SVGIG (reference sequence). CDR3 sequence: CAWSGTGQETQYF. CDR3 in DNA: TGTGCCTGGAGTGGGACAGGTCAAGAGACCCAGTACTTC.

This clone was counted between two and nine times. The chain recombines TRBV30 with TRBJ2-5, with 9 bases matching TRBD2. With 4 bases clipped from V and 2 bases from J, the junction kept 8 bases outside the gene matches. CDR3 size: 15 residues. Germline V gene data show CDR1 as GTSNPN and CDR2 as SVGIG (reference sequence). The CDR3 loop is CAWTSTSGPQETQYF. The CDR3 nucleotides are TGTGCCTGGACTTCGACTAGCGGTCCTCAAGAGACCCAGTACTTC.

This clone was seen only a few times. The chain has TRBV23-1 and TRBJ1-6; 8 nucleotides agree with TRBD1. TRBV23-1 is flagged as an ORF with uncertain function. Germline trimming cut 0 bases from V and 10 bases from J; bases unmatched to any gene: 26. This CDR3 has 22 residues. CDR3 protein: CASSQSFGHVGRVQGVGSPLHF. CDR3 DNA sequence: TGCGCCAGCAGTCAATCGTTTGGTCACGTCGGACGAGTACAGGGGGTTGGGTCACCCCTCCACTTT.

The V and J genes are TRBV7-7 and TRBJ2-3, with 8 bases matching TRBD2. The CDR3 length is 15 residues. Germline assignment: CDR1 SSHAT and CDR2 FNYEAQ (reference sequence). Trimming cost V 5 bases and J 2 bases; bases outside gene matches: 6. The CDR3 bases are TGTGCCAGCAGCCCTGGAGCGGGGGCCACAGATACGCAGTATTTT. It yields the protein CASSPGAGATDTQYF.

The V call is TRBV29-1, the J call TRBJ1-2; unclear D gene. Germline CDR1 is SQVTM and CDR2 is ANQGSEA. Trimming left V 2 bases short and J 4 bases short, with 20 bases between. The CDR3 spans 16 residues. The CDR3: CSVELAGLLGGYGYTF. In DNA, the CDR3 is TGCAGCGTTGAACTAGCGGGCCTCCTGGGCGGCTATGGCTACACCTTC.

This clone was observed a single time. This sequence joins TRBV5-8 and TRBJ1-2; D is ambiguous. The CDR3 length is 14 residues. Trimming left V 0 bases short and J 6 bases short, with 12 bases between. The germline V gene encodes CDR1 SGHTS and CDR2 YDEGEE. This CDR3 reads CASSLGLVSDGYTF. The CDR3 nucleotides read TGTGCCAGCAGCTTGGGGCTAGTAAGCGATGGCTACACCTTC.

The CDR3 DNA is TGTGCCAGCAGCTTGCGGACAGCCAATAATTCACCCCTCCACTTT. Protein product: CASSLRTANNSPLHF. The genes are TRBV5-8 and TRBJ1-6; TRBD1 is a possible D gene (6 bases). CDR3 length: 15 residues. Deletions cut 1 base from V and 5 bases from J, with 10 bases between. The germline CDR1 and CDR2 sequences are SGHTS and YDEGEE.

The rearrangement joins TRBV6-5 to TRBJ1-2, with D tentatively TRBD1 (5 bases). Germline CDR1 reads MNHEY; CDR2 reads SVGAGI. The CDR3 has 14 amino acids. V lost 4 bases and J 4 bases, leaving 13 bases between the germline ends. CDR3 nucleotide sequence: TGTGCCAGCAGTTCCCCAGGGCGCACCTATGGCTACACCTTC. Translating gives CASSSPGRTYGYTF.

Worth noting for this clone: Compared with germline, one end of the junction differs, possibly owing to a read error. The chain is built from TRBV11-1 and TRBJ1-1; D call uncertain. The CDR3 spans 12 residues. Looked up from germline, CDR1 is SGHAT and CDR2 is FQDESV (reference sequence). CDR3 amino acids: CASSLRPPEAFF. The CDR3 DNA follows: TGTGCCAGCAGCTTACGTCCGCCTGAGGCTTTCTTT. The variable domain in full, with the rest retrieved from reference TRBV11-1 and TRBJ1-1, is EAEVAQSPRYKITEKSQAVAFWCDPISGHATLYWYRQILGQGPELLVQFQDESVVDDSQLPKDRFSAERLKGVDSTLKIQPAELGDSAMYLCASSLRPPEAFFGQGTRLTVV.

V and J are TRBV6-1 and TRBJ1-3, with unresolved D. Trimming removed 11 bases at V and 2 bases at J, with 10 bases between. Germline V gene lookup returns CDR1 MNHNS and CDR2 SASEGT. The length of the CDR3 is 12 residues. CDR3 bases: TGTGCCGCGCGAGCGCCTGGAAACACCATATATTTT. This encodes CAARAPGNTIYF.

The genes are TRBV29-1 and TRBJ2-3; the D gene is possibly TRBD2 (7 bases). The CDR3 totals 13 residues. Trimming took 7 bases from V and 5 from J, leaving 16 bases between them. Germline lookup yields CDR1 SQVTM and CDR2 ANQGSEA. CDR3: CSGGGGLGDTQYF. CDR3 in DNA: TGCAGCGGGGGAGGGGGGCTCGGAGATACGCAGTATTTT.

This chain connects TRBV29-1 to TRBJ1-2; 9 nucleotides agree with TRBD1. This CDR3 region has 12 residues. Germline loops: CDR1 SQVTM, CDR2 ANQGSEA. Losses at the gene ends were 7 bases for V and 5 bases for J; bases not matched to a gene: 5. CDR3 loop: CSAMTGGYGYTF. CDR3 bases: TGCAGCGCTATGACAGGGGGGTATGGCTACACCTTC.

This clone was seen just once. The chain couples TRBV5-6 to TRBJ1-1; 8 bases fit TRBD1. Germline assignment: CDR1 SGHDT and CDR2 YYEEEE. The CDR3 sequence is 15 residues long. J gave up 5 bases and V 2 bases, and 8 bases lay outside the gene matches. This chain's CDR3 is CASSFPQGARTEAFF. CDR3 nucleotide sequence: TGTGCCAGCAGCTTTCCGCAGGGGGCGAGAACTGAAGCTTTCTTT.

The gene calls are TRBV7-9 and TRBJ1-2; D may be TRBD1 (6 bases). This CDR3 has 12 amino acids. Per the germline V gene, CDR1 is SEHNR and CDR2 is FQNEAQ (reference sequence). V lost 8 bases, J lost 4 bases, and 11 bases lay in between. The CDR3 protein is CASSEGVYGYTF. The CDR3 DNA sequence: TGTGCCAGCTCAGAGGGGGTCTATGGCTACACCTTC. The full variable domain, with the rest looked up from reference TRBV7-9 and TRBJ1-2, is DTGVSQNPRHKITKRGQNVTFRCDPISEHNRLYWYRQTLGQGPEFLTYFQNEAQLEKSRLLSDRFSAERPKGSFSTLEIQRTEQGDSAMYLCASSEGVYGYTFGSGTRLTVV.

The DNA for the CDR3 is TGCGCCAGCAGCCAAGATGTAAACTCTGGAAACACCATATATTTT. Translated, it gives CASSQDVNSGNTIYF. The chain carries TRBV4-1 and TRBJ1-3; D gene uncertain. Germline V lookup: CDR1 MGHRA, CDR2 YSYEKL. V was pared by 0 bases and J by 0 bases, with 6 bases between. The length of the CDR3 is 15 residues.

In its sample, this clone was seen once. The CDR3 DNA reads TGTGCCAGCAGTGAGGATTTAAGCTCCTATAATTCACCCCTCCACTTT. Encoded protein: CASSEDLSSYNSPLHF. This chain connects TRBV27 to TRBJ1-6; D not resolved. V lost 5 bases to trimming and J lost 0 bases, with 11 bases between them. The CDR3 spans 16 residues. Germline V gene sequence: CDR1 MNHEY, CDR2 SMNVEV (reference sequence).

The DNA for the CDR3 is TGTGCCATCAGCGACGGGACTCATGAGACCCAGTACTTC. It encodes CAISDGTHETQYF. This chain uses TRBV10-3 with TRBJ2-5; weak D call: TRBD2 (6 bases). CDR3 length equals 13 residues. Per germline, CDR1 ENHRY and CDR2 SYGVKD. V was trimmed by 6 bases and J by 5 bases, leaving 13 bases between them.

In nucleotides, the CDR3 is TGTGCCTGGAGTGTACGAGTTAGCGGGGCATCCTACAATGAGCAGTTCTTC. This encodes CAWSVRVSGASYNEQFF. This chain links TRBV30 with TRBJ2-1, with 8 bases aligning to TRBD2. There are 17 residues in the CDR3. CDR1 is GTSNPN and CDR2 is SVGIG in the germline V gene (reference sequence). V was clipped by 0 bases and J by 1 base; unmatched bases: 8.

The gene calls are TRBV27 and TRBJ2-3; D is possibly TRBD1 (6 bases). Germline-derived CDR1 and CDR2 are MNHEY and SMNVEV (reference sequence). V gave up 3 bases and J gave up 1 base, with 8 bases separating them. This CDR3 is built from 14 residues. The CDR3 loop is CASSFRTGTDTQYF. CDR3 sequence (DNA): TGTGCCAGCAGTTTTAGGACAGGCACAGATACGCAGTATTTT.

The chain has TRBV30 and TRBJ2-3; 11 bases align to TRBD1. The V segment lost 1 base and the J segment 2 bases; nucleotides outside the gene matches: 5. This CDR3 comprises 16 residues. CDR1 and CDR2 (germline): GTSNPN, SVGIG (reference sequence). In DNA form, the CDR3 reads TGTGCCTGGAGTGGGACAGGGGGCCGGACCACAGATACGCAGTATTTT. Translated, it gives CAWSGTGGRTTDTQYF.